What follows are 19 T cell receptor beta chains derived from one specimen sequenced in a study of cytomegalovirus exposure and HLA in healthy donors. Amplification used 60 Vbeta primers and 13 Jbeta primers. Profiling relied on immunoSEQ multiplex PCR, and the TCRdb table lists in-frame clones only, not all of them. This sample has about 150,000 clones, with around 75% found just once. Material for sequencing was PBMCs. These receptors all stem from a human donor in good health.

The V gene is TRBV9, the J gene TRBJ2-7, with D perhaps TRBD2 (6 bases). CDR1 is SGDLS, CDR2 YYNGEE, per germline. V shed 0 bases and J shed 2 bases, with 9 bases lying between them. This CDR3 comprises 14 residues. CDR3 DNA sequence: TGTGCCAGCAGCGTAGGCGGGACCGCCTACGAGCAGTACTTC. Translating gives CASSVGGTAYEQYF.

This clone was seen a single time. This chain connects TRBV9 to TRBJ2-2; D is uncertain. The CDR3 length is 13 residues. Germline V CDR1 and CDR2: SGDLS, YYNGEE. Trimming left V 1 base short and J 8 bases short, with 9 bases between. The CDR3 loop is CASSVWREGELFF. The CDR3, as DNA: TGTGCCAGCAGCGTATGGAGAGAGGGGGAGCTGTTTTTT.

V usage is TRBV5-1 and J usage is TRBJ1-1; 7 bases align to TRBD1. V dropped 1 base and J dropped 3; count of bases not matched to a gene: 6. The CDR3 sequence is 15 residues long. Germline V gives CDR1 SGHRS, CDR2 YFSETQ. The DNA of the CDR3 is TGCGCCAGCAGCTTGAGACAGGGAAGCGACACTGAAGCTTTCTTT. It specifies CASSLRQGSDTEAFF. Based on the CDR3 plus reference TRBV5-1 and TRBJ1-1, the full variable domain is KAGVTQTPRYLIKTRGQQVTLSCSPISGHRSVSWYQQTPGQGLQFLFEYFSETQRNKGNFPGRFSGRQFSNSRSEMNVSTLELGDSALYLCASSLRQGSDTEAFFGQGTRLTVV.

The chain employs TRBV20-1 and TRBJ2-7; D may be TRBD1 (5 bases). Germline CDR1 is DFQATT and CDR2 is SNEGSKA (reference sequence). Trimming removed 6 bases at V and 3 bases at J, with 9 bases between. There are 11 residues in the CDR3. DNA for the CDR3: TGCAGTGCAACCACAGGCTACGAGCAGTACTTC. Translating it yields CSATTGYEQYF.

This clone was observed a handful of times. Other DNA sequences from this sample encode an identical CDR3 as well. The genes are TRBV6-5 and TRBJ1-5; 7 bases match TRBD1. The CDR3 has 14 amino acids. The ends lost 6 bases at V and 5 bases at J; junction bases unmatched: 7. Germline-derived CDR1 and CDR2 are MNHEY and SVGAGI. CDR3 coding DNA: TGTGCCAGCAGCCGAGACAGGGTGGATCAGCCCCAGCATTTT. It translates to CASSRDRVDQPQHF.

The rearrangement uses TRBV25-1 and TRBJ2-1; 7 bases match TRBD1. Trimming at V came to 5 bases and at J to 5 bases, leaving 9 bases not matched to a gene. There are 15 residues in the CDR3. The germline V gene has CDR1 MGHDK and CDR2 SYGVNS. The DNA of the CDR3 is TGTGCCAGCAGTCCCCGGACAGGTGGACACAATGAGCAGTTCTTC. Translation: CASSPRTGGHNEQFF.

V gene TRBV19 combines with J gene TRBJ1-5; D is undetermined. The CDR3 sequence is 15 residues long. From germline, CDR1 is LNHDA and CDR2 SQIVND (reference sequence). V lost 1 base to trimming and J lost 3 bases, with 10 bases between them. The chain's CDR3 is CASSIVGGNNQPQHF. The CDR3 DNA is TGTGCCAGTAGTATAGTCGGCGGAAACAATCAGCCCCAGCATTTT.

The CDR3 spells CASSIDGVRSPLHF. CDR3 coding DNA: TGTGCCAGTAGTATAGACGGGGTGCGATCACCCCTCCACTTT. This chain uses TRBV19 with TRBJ1-6; D gene ambiguous. The CDR3 runs to 14 residues. The ends were cut back, 0 bases at V and 10 bases at J, with 10 bases in the middle. CDR1 and CDR2 from the germline V gene are LNHDA and SQIVND (reference sequence).

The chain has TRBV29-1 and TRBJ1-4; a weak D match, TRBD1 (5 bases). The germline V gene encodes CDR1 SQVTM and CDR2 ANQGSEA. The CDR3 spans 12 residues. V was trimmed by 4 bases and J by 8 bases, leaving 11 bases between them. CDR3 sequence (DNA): TGCAGCGTTGGTAGGGGAGGGGAAAAACTGTTTTTT. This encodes CSVGRGGEKLFF.

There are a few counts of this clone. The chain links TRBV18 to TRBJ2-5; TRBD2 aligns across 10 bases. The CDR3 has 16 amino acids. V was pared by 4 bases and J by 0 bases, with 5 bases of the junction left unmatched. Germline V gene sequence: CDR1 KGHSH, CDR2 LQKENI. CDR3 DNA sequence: TGTGCCAGCTCACTCGTGACTAGCGGGTACCAAGAGACCCAGTACTTC. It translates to CASSLVTSGYQETQYF. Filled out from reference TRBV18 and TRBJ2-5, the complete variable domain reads NAGVMQNPRHLVRRRGQEARLRCSPMKGHSHVYWYRQLPEEGLKFMVYLQKENIIDESGMPKERFSAEFPKEGPSILRIQQVVRGDSAAYFCASSLVTSGYQETQYFGPGTRLLVL.

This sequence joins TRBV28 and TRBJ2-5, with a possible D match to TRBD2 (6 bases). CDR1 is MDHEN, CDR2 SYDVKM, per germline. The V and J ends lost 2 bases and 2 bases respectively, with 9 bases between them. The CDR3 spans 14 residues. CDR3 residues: CASSLGGIQETQYF. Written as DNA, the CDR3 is TGTGCCAGCAGTTTAGGGGGGATACAAGAGACCCAGTACTTC.

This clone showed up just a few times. Written as DNA, the CDR3 is TGCAGCGTTGAAGGTGCCCTTTGGGGCACACAGGGGGCAAGGACTGAAGCTTTCTTT. Its protein product is CSVEGALWGTQGARTEAFF. The V call is TRBV29-1, the J call TRBJ1-1; 9 bases agree with TRBD1. The V and J ends lost 1 base and 5 bases, in that order; junction bases with no gene match: 20. The germline V gene has CDR1 SQVTM and CDR2 ANQGSEA. This CDR3 is built from 19 residues.

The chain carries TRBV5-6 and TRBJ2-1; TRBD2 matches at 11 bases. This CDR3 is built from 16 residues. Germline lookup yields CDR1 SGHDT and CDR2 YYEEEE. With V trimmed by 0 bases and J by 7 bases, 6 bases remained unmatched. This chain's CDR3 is CASSLAASGGWNEQFF. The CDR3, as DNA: TGTGCCAGCAGCTTGGCGGCTAGCGGGGGGTGGAATGAGCAGTTCTTC.

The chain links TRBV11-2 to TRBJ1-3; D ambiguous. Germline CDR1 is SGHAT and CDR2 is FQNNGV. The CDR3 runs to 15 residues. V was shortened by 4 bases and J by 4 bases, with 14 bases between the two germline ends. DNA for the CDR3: TGTGCCAGCAGCTCCCGAGGAGGGAGGGGAAACACCATATATTTT. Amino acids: CASSSRGGRGNTIYF. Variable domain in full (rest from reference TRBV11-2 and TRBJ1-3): EAGVAQSPRYKIIEKRQSVAFWCNPISGHATLYWYQQILGQGPKLLIQFQNNGVVDDSQLPKDRFSAERLKGVDSTLKIQPAKLEDSAVYLCASSSRGGRGNTIYFGEGSWLTVV.

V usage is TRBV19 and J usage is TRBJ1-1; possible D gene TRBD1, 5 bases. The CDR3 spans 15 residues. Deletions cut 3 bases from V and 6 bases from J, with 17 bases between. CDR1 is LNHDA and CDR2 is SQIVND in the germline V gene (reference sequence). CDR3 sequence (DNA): TGTGCCAGTAGTATTATTAGGCAGGGCTTCCCTGAAGCTTTCTTT. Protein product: CASSIIRQGFPEAFF.

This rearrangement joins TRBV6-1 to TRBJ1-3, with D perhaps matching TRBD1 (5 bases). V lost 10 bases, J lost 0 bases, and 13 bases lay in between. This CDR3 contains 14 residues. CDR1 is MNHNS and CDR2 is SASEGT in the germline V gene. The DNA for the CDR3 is TGTGCCACCTGGGGGGAGTACTCTGGAAACACCATATATTTT. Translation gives CATWGEYSGNTIYF.

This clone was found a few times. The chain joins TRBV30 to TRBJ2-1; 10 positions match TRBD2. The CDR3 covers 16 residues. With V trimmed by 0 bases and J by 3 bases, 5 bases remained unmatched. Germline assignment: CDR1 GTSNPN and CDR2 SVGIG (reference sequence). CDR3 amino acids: CAWSVRASGGYNEQFF. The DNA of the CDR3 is TGTGCCTGGAGTGTAAGGGCTAGCGGGGGCTACAATGAGCAGTTCTTC.

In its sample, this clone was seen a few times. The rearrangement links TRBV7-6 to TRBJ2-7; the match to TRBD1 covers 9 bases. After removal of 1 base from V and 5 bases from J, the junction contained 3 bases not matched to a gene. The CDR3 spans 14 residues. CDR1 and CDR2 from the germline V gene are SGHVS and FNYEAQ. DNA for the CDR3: TGTGCCAGCAGCTTAGTGACAGGGGGGCACGAGCAGTACTTC. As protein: CASSLVTGGHEQYF.

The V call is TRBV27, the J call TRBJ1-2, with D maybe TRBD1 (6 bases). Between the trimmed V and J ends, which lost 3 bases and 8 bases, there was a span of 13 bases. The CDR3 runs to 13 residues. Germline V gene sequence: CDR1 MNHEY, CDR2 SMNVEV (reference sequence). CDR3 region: CASSFVGTRGYTF. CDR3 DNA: TGTGCCAGCAGTTTTGTGGGGACACGGGGCTACACCTTC.